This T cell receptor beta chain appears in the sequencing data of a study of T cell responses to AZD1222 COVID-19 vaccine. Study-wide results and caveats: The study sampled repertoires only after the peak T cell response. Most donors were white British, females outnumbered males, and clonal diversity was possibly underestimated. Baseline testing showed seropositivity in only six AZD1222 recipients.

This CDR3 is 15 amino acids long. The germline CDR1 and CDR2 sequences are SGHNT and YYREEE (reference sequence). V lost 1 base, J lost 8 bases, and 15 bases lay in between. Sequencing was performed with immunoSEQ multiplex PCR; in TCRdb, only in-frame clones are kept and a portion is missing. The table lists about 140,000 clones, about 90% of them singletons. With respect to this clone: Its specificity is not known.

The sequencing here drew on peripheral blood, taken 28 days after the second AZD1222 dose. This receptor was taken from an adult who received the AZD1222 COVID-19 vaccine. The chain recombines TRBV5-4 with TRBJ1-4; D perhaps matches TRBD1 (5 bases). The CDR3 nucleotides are TGTGCCAGCAGCTTGATGGGGGGATCACGAGAAAAACTGTTTTTT. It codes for CASSLMGGSREKLFF. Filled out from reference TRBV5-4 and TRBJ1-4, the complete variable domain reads ETGVTQSPTHLIKTRGQQVTLRCSSQSGHNTVSWYQQALGQGPQFIFQYYREEENGRGNFPPRFSGLQFPNYSSELNVNALELDDSALYLCASSLMGGSREKLFFGSGTQLSVL.